The 20 T cell receptor beta chains below all came from one sample that was sequenced in a study of CXCR3-negative and CXCR3-positive naive CD8 T cells. The libraries of TRB cDNA were constructed through 5' RACE using UMI labels. TCRdb re-called the 5' RACE reads and shows each CDR3 protein once, DNA omitted. The sample features more than 7,000 distinct CDR3 sequences, with 1.5% to 2% in its top ten. Sequencing was carried out using naive CXCR3- CD8+ T cells from blood. Subset specified: CD45RO-CCR7+CD27+CD95- naive CD8+ T cells lacking CXCR3 (TNR3-). The source of these receptors is a human donor in good health. Some clones in this sample may be carry-over from other donors' samples.

This chain connects TRBV4-3 to TRBJ1-4. Germline V gene data show CDR1 as LGHNA and CDR2 as YSLEER. This CDR3 region has 13 residues. The CDR3 protein is CASSQGRREKLFF.

CDR3: CSVGGRGTDYNEQFF. V and J are TRBV29-1 and TRBJ2-1; as DNA is missing, the TRBD1 call by TCRdb cannot be tested. From germline, CDR1 is SQVTM and CDR2 ANQGSEA. CDR3 length equals 15 residues.

Frequency places this clonotype as medium-sized. The chain carries TRBV7-6 and TRBJ2-1. The CDR3 contains 12 residues. Germline CDR1 and CDR2: SGHVS and FNYEAQ. CDR3 sequence reads: CASSLWGSEQFF.

J is TRBJ2-5 and V is TRBV29-1; the TRBD1 assignment by TCRdb is unverifiable without DNA. The CDR3 runs 17 residues. The germline gives CDR1 SQVTM, CDR2 ANQGSEA. The CDR3 protein is CSVEDVHRGGFFETQYF.

The chain joins TRBV29-1 to TRBJ2-1; TCRdb indicates TRBD2, and absent DNA this call remains unverified. The CDR3 has 15 residues. Germline CDR1 and CDR2: SQVTM and ANQGSEA. This CDR3 reads CSGFPLAGVFNEQFF.

The chain links TRBV7-9 to TRBJ2-5; TCRdb's D call, TRBD2, is unchecked because there is no DNA. From germline, CDR1 is SEHNR and CDR2 FQNEAQ (reference sequence). The length of the CDR3 is 15 residues. The chain's CDR3 is CASSAVLGQQETQYF.

The chain combines TRBV5-1 with TRBJ1-1; checking the TCRdb D call of TRBD1 is not possible without DNA. The CDR3 has 15 amino acids. Germline V lookup: CDR1 SGHRS, CDR2 YFSETQ. The CDR3 is CASSLGDRVRTEAFF.

The chain couples TRBV23-1 to TRBJ2-2. TRBV23-1 is an ORF, with its function uncertain. The CDR3 is 16 residues long. CDR3 loop: CAKDAWGMLFTGELFF.

The CDR3: CSAPQTEGLDNRNEQFF. The chain recombines TRBV20-1 with TRBJ2-1; TCRdb designates TRBD2, a call that cannot be tested without DNA. This CDR3 has 17 amino acids. Germline V gives CDR1 DFQATT, CDR2 SNEGSKA (reference sequence).

Judged by frequency, this clonotype is medium-sized. V is TRBV29-1 and J is TRBJ1-2; TCRdb's assignment of TRBD1 cannot be checked, as there is no DNA. CDR1 and CDR2 (germline): SQVTM, ANQGSEA. The CDR3 has 14 residues. The CDR3 protein is CSVEPNILGDGYTF.

The CDR3 protein is CASRPGQGNQPQHF. The genes are TRBV2 and TRBJ1-5; TCRdb's assignment of TRBD1 cannot be checked, as there is no DNA. Germline CDR1 is SNHLY and CDR2 is FYNNEI. The CDR3 has 14 amino acids.

This clonotype is deemed medium-sized by its frequency. The chain carries TRBV29-1 and TRBJ2-7; TCRdb reports TRBD2, a call that lacks DNA to check it against. This CDR3 comprises 13 residues. Germline CDR1 is SQVTM and CDR2 is ANQGSEA. The CDR3 loop is CSVEASGTYEQYF.

J is TRBJ2-5 and V is TRBV6-2 or TRBV6-3; without DNA, the TCRdb call of TRBD1 cannot be checked. Germline-derived CDR1 and CDR2 are MNHEY and SVGEGT. The CDR3 is 15 residues long. This CDR3 reads CASSYSGRDEETQYF.

According to its frequency, this clonotype is medium-sized. The genes are TRBV15 and TRBJ2-1; TCRdb proposes TRBD1, but this gene call is untestable without DNA. The CDR3 consists of 12 residues. CDR1 is LNHNV, CDR2 YYDKDF, per germline (reference sequence). The CDR3 reads CATSSGKVEQFF.

This clonotype is deemed medium-sized by its frequency. The chain combines TRBV20-1 with TRBJ2-7; there is no DNA to check the TCRdb D call of TRBD2. From germline, CDR1 is DFQATT and CDR2 SNEGSKA (reference sequence). The CDR3 runs to 16 residues. CDR3 sequence: CSARVGTSAKAYEQYF.

V gene TRBV7-9 combines with J gene TRBJ1-1; the TRBD1 assignment by TCRdb is unverifiable without DNA. The CDR3 loop spans 14 amino acids. Germline V gives CDR1 SEHNR, CDR2 FQNEAQ (reference sequence). CDR3 protein: CASSSLGVNTEAFF.

V and J are TRBV4-2 and TRBJ2-5; TCRdb selects TRBD2, and the lack of DNA leaves this call unchecked. This CDR3 has 15 amino acids. Germline CDR1 is LGHNA and CDR2 is YNFKEQ. The CDR3 is CASSQERAMGETQYF.

This clonotype is called medium-sized (0.01 to 0.1%) based on its frequency. The chain couples TRBV5-1 to TRBJ2-3; the D gene TCRdb calls, TRBD1, cannot be checked with no DNA. The CDR3 has 14 amino acids. The V gene's germline CDR1 is SGHRS and CDR2 YFSETQ. The CDR3 spells CASSRTGQSDAQYF.

This rearrangement joins TRBV2 to TRBJ1-1; TCRdb outputs TRBD1, but without DNA this stays unchecked. The V gene's germline CDR1 is SNHLY and CDR2 FYNNEI. The CDR3 is made up of 16 amino acids. CDR3 amino acids: CASSEYRPPMNTEAFF.

The chain carries TRBV7-9 and TRBJ2-7; as DNA is missing, the TRBD2 call by TCRdb cannot be tested. In germline, CDR1 is SEHNR, CDR2 FQNEAQ (reference sequence). The CDR3 spans 16 residues. CDR3 loop: CASSLAVLAGDYQQYF.